Below, 22 T cell receptor beta chains from the same sample are listed, as sequenced in a study of shared clonotypes between healthy human individuals. The method was immunoSEQ multiplex PCR; TCRdb's version includes in-frame clones alone and lacks a portion of them. The data hold about 960,000 clones, with 76% observed a single time. Sequenced input: memory CD4+ T cells sorted from blood. The subset denotes: CD45RA-negative fraction. Receptors were obtained from a young man in good health.

About this clone: The junction and the germline gene differ at one end; a read error may be behind it. The V call is TRBV14, the J call TRBJ2-3, with 8 bases identical to TRBD1. Per germline, CDR1 SGHDN and CDR2 FVKESK. The CDR3 has 13 amino acids. CDR3 DNA: TGTGCCAGCGGACAGGGAACCACAGGTACGCAGTATTTT. Residues: CASGQGTTGTQYF.

This clone was seen just once. The V call is TRBV5-4, the J call TRBJ2-7; 8 nucleotides align to TRBD2. This CDR3 is built from 13 residues. Germline V gene data show CDR1 as SGHNT and CDR2 as YYREEE (reference sequence). Trimming cost V 2 bases and J 2 bases; bases outside gene matches: 0. CDR3 sequence: CASSFGGAYEQYF. The CDR3 coding sequence is TGTGCCAGCAGCTTCGGGGGGGCCTACGAGCAGTACTTC.

This clone appeared once. The rearrangement joins TRBV29-1 to TRBJ2-5; TRBD1 aligns across 7 bases. Germline assignment: CDR1 SQVTM and CDR2 ANQGSEA. V gave up 6 bases and J gave up 5 bases; unmatched junction bases: 9. The CDR3 covers 13 residues. The CDR3 sequence is CSVPRATGETQYF. CDR3 DNA: TGCAGCGTCCCGAGGGCGACAGGGGAGACCCAGTACTTC.

Comment on this clone: A much bigger clone sits one base away, suggesting this may be a read error. The same CDR3 also results from other DNA sequences found in this sample. The chain employs TRBV5-1 and TRBJ2-7; 11 nucleotides agree with TRBD2. From germline, CDR1 is SGHRS and CDR2 YFSETQ. The CDR3 has 13 residues. Unmatched junction bases numbered 3, after V lost 4 bases and J lost 6 bases. The CDR3 loop is CASSRGTSGEQYF. CDR3 coding DNA: TGCGCCAGCAGCCGGGGGACTAGCGGCGAGCAGTACTTC.

V usage is TRBV6-1 and J usage is TRBJ2-1; a weak D match, TRBD1 (6 bases). In germline, CDR1 is MNHNS, CDR2 SASEGT. V gave up 0 bases and J gave up 8 bases, with 14 bases separating them. This CDR3 region has 15 residues. The CDR3 here is CASSEAYRVRDEQFF. For the CDR3, the DNA is TGTGCCAGCAGTGAAGCTTACAGGGTTAGGGATGAGCAGTTCTTC.

The rearrangement uses TRBV19 and TRBJ1-5, with D possibly TRBD1 on 6 matching bases. This CDR3 has 16 amino acids. Per the germline V gene, CDR1 is LNHDA and CDR2 is SQIVND (reference sequence). V gave up 3 bases and J gave up 1 base, with 13 bases separating them. The CDR3 DNA is TGTGCCAGTAGTATGACAGGTCGGGGGAGCAATCAGCCCCAGCATTTT. It specifies CASSMTGRGSNQPQHF.

The gene calls are TRBV7-9 and TRBJ2-5; D gene uncertain. The CDR3 totals 17 residues. The germline V gene has CDR1 SEHNR and CDR2 FQNEAQ (reference sequence). Trimming cost V 1 base and J 5 bases, with 20 bases left between them. The CDR3 loop is CASSLGATHPASETQYF. As DNA, the CDR3 is TGTGCCAGCAGCTTAGGTGCCACCCATCCGGCGAGTGAGACCCAGTACTTC. Drawing the rest from reference TRBV7-9 and TRBJ2-5, the complete variable domain is DTGVSQNPRHKITKRGQNVTFRCDPISEHNRLYWYRQTLGQGPEFLTYFQNEAQLEKSRLLSDRFSAERPKGSFSTLEIQRTEQGDSAMYLCASSLGATHPASETQYFGPGTRLLVL.

The V call is TRBV18, the J call TRBJ2-3; 7 bases align to TRBD1. Losses at the gene ends were 5 bases for V and 6 bases for J; bases not matched to a gene: 5. The CDR3 runs to 13 residues. Germline V gives CDR1 KGHSH, CDR2 LQKENI. The CDR3 DNA reads TGTGCCAGCTCAACCTACAGGGGCGATACGCAGTATTTT. It translates to CASSTYRGDTQYF.

The CDR3 loop is CASSPQGTSPLHF. The CDR3 DNA reads as TGTGCCAGCTCACCCCAGGGGACCTCACCCCTCCACTTT. The V gene is TRBV18, the J gene TRBJ1-6; a weak D match, TRBD1 (6 bases). Trimming left V 3 bases short and J 10 bases short, with 10 bases between. This CDR3 comprises 13 residues. Germline V gene data show CDR1 as KGHSH and CDR2 as LQKENI.

V and J are TRBV7-9 and TRBJ2-4; D uncertain. The germline gives CDR1 SEHNR, CDR2 FQNEAQ (reference sequence). V dropped 8 bases and J dropped 5 bases, with 13 bases sitting between them. The CDR3 runs to 13 residues. The CDR3: CASYGSLENIQYF. The CDR3, as DNA: TGTGCCAGCTACGGGTCGTTGGAAAACATTCAGTACTTC.

This chain uses TRBV6-5 with TRBJ2-1; a possible D gene is TRBD1 (5 bases). There are 13 residues in the CDR3. Trimming cost V 5 bases and J 4 bases, with 9 bases left between them. CDR1 and CDR2 from the germline V gene are MNHEY and SVGAGI. The CDR3 DNA reads as TGTGCCAGCAGTCGTGACAGTTACAATGAGCAGTTCTTC. Amino acid sequence: CASSRDSYNEQFF.

This clone was counted a few times. The chain is built from TRBV5-1 and TRBJ2-2; TRBD2 matches at 9 bases. The V segment lost 3 bases and the J segment 0 bases; nucleotides outside the gene matches: 6. In germline, CDR1 is SGHRS, CDR2 YFSETQ. The CDR3 runs 17 residues. CDR3 nucleotide sequence: TGCGCCAGCAGCTCTCAGCGGGGGGCCACGAACACCGGGGAGCTGTTTTTT. Its protein product is CASSSQRGATNTGELFF.

The chain is built from TRBV6-4 and TRBJ2-3, with 8 positions matching TRBD1. The trim removed 0 bases at V and 4 bases at J, leaving 3 bases unmatched. The CDR3 is 15 amino acids. Germline lookup yields CDR1 MRHNA and CDR2 SNTAGT. The CDR3 nucleotides read TGTGCCAGCAGTGACTCCAGGGGGCGGTCAGATACGCAGTATTTT. Its protein is CASSDSRGRSDTQYF.

CDR3 amino acids: CASSDLSAGGNSYEQYF. The CDR3 region has the DNA TGTGCCAGCAGTGATTTGTCCGCTGGGGGGAACAGCTACGAGCAGTACTTC. V usage is TRBV25-1 and J usage is TRBJ2-7; possible D gene TRBD2, 6 bases. Trimming left V 3 bases short and J 3 bases short, with 21 bases between. Germline CDR1 MGHDK, CDR2 SYGVNS. This CDR3 has 17 amino acids.

The J gene is TRBJ2-7, the V gene TRBV7-9; 7 nucleotides match TRBD1. The CDR3 sequence is 12 residues long. Germline CDR1 SEHNR, CDR2 FQNEAQ (reference sequence). Losses at the gene ends were 4 bases for V and 3 bases for J; bases not matched to a gene: 0. The CDR3 loop is CASSWDSYEQYF. CDR3 nucleotide sequence: TGTGCCAGCAGCTGGGACAGCTACGAGCAGTACTTC.

The V call is TRBV10-2, the J call TRBJ2-1; TRBD2 agrees at 8 bases. J was trimmed by 6 bases and V by 6 bases; bases with no gene match: 10. Per the germline V gene, CDR1 is WSHSY and CDR2 is SAAADI. The CDR3 extends over 15 amino acids. The CDR3 nucleotides are TGCGCCAGCAGAATCGACGGGACTAGACTCAATGAGCAGTTCTTC. Its translation is CASRIDGTRLNEQFF.

V usage is TRBV11-2 and J usage is TRBJ1-2; the D gene is possibly TRBD1 (5 bases). The germline V gene has CDR1 SGHAT and CDR2 FQNNGV. The CDR3 has 15 residues. V gave up 6 bases and J gave up 2 bases, with 16 bases separating them. The CDR3 sequence: CASSTIWQGNYGYTF. In nucleotides, the CDR3 is TGTGCCAGCAGTACCATCTGGCAGGGCAACTATGGCTACACCTTC.

Points on this clone: Additional DNA sequences in this sample encode the identical CDR3. This rearrangement joins TRBV20-1 to TRBJ1-5; D not certain. The V gene's germline CDR1 is DFQATT and CDR2 SNEGSKA (reference sequence). The V gene lost 1 base and the J gene lost 6 bases, with 1 base spanning the gap. This CDR3 is built from 10 residues. Here the CDR3 reads CSARGQPQHF. DNA of the CDR3: TGCAGTGCTAGAGGTCAGCCCCAGCATTTT.

This clone is a singleton in its sample. V and J are TRBV19 and TRBJ2-2; TRBD2 aligns across 7 bases. Unmatched junction bases numbered 2, after V lost 5 bases and J lost 5 bases. The germline V gene has CDR1 LNHDA and CDR2 SQIVND (reference sequence). This CDR3 is 13 amino acids long. CDR3: CASSLRETGELFF. In DNA, the CDR3 is TGTGCCAGTAGTTTGCGGGAGACCGGGGAGCTGTTTTTT.

This clone was seen just once. This chain connects TRBV7-2 to TRBJ2-5; 10 bases map to TRBD2. Unmatched junction bases numbered 4, after V lost 2 bases and J lost 4 bases. The length of the CDR3 is 15 residues. Germline lookup yields CDR1 SGHTA and CDR2 FQGNSA. This CDR3 is CASSLPPSGRETQYF. The DNA for the CDR3 is TGTGCCAGCAGCTTACCCCCTAGCGGGAGAGAGACCCAGTACTTC.

The chain carries TRBV7-9 and TRBJ2-3; D ambiguous. Germline CDR1 reads SEHNR; CDR2 reads FQNEAQ (reference sequence). V lost 5 bases and J 0 bases, leaving 12 bases between the germline ends. This CDR3 has 15 residues. The CDR3 sequence: CASSEPTVSTDTQYF. CDR3 DNA sequence: TGTGCCAGCAGCGAACCGACGGTTAGCACAGATACGCAGTATTTT.

The chain links TRBV30 to TRBJ1-2, with D uncertain. CDR3 length equals 15 residues. V was pared by 4 bases and J by 2 bases, with 17 bases between. Germline CDR1 and CDR2: GTSNPN and SVGIG (reference sequence). CDR3 bases: TGTGCCTGGATATTGCCAGATAAACACAACTATGGCTACACCTTC. It is translated as CAWILPDKHNYGYTF.